These T cell receptor beta chains were read from a single sample in a study of blood T cell repertoires in COVID-19. Sequencing used immunoSEQ multiplex PCR; TCRdb keeps in-frame clones, though not all of them. The sample includes 200,000 or so clones, roughly four fifths seen only once; the top ten take approximately 7.9%. Sequencing used PBMCs or T cells enriched from blood (not recorded which). The receptors were gathered from a middle-aged man who had recovered from COVID-19. The CDR3 runs from the conserved cysteine through the conserved F or W. D genes are given only for firm matches. Size tells how often a clone was seen (once, few, many) or the class of an expanded clone, and some rows leave it out.

v_gene	d_gene	j_gene	abundance	CDR3nt	CDR3aa
TRBV28	-	TRBJ1-1	-	TGTGCCAGCTATTCCTACTCGGTGAACACTGAAGCTTTCTTT	CASYSYSVNTEAFF
TRBV6-1	-	TRBJ2-5	once	TGTGCCAGCAGTGTAGGCTCTTCTAGGGGCCAAGAGACCCAGTACTTC	CASSVGSSRGQETQYF
TRBV24-1	TRBD1	TRBJ1-2	-	TGTGCCACCAGTGACCCCGGACAGGTTGACTATGGCTACACCTTC	CATSDPGQVDYGYTF
TRBV4-1	TRBD1	TRBJ1-2	-	TGCGCCAGCAGCCAAGGGTCGGGACAGGGGATAAATGGCTACACCTTC	CASSQGSGQGINGYTF
TRBV6-5	TRBD1	TRBJ1-1	-	TGTGCCAGCAGCCGCGGACAGGGGAACACTGAAGCTTTCTTT	CASSRGQGNTEAFF
TRBV19	-	TRBJ1-3	-	TGTGCCAGTAGTCTGAGAGGGACTGGAAACACCATATATTTT	CASSLRGTGNTIYF
TRBV10-2	-	TRBJ1-3	-	TGCGCCAGCAGGACAGGTTCCCGAAACACCATATATTTT	CASRTGSRNTIYF
TRBV7-2	-	TRBJ1-2	-	TGTGCCAGCAGTCTTTTCACAGGGAATGGCTACACCTTC	CASSLFTGNGYTF
TRBV5-1	TRBD1	TRBJ1-2	few	TGCGCCAGCAGCGCGGTGGGACAGGGCCCTGGCTACACCTTC	CASSAVGQGPGYTF
TRBV4-2	TRBD1	TRBJ1-2	once	TGTGCCAGCAGCCCGGGACAGACTAACTATGGCTACACCTTC	CASSPGQTNYGYTF
TRBV29-1	TRBD1	TRBJ2-2	few	TGCAGCGTAACTATTGGACAGGGTTTTGCCGGGGAGCTGTTTTTT	CSVTIGQGFAGELFF
TRBV5-6	-	TRBJ1-5	-	TGTGCCAGCAGCTCGACAGATCAGCCCCAGCATTTT	CASSSTDQPQHF
TRBV27	-	TRBJ1-5	-	TGTGCCAGCAGGAGGGGGATTTATAGCAATCAGCCCCAGCATTTT	CASRRGIYSNQPQHF
TRBV29-1	TRBD1	TRBJ1-1	-	TGCAGCGTCCACAGGGGGCCGAACACTGAAGCTTTCTTT	CSVHRGPNTEAFF
TRBV6-6	TRBD2	TRBJ2-1	-	TGTGCCAGCAGCCCCGGGACTAGCGGCGGTGAGCAGTTCTTC	CASSPGTSGGEQFF
TRBV7-9	TRBD1	TRBJ1-2	-	TGTGCCAGCAGCTTAGGCCCAGGGGGCGCCTTCTATGGCTACACCTTC	CASSLGPGGAFYGYTF
TRBV6-5	-	TRBJ1-1	-	TGTGCCAGCAGTCTACCCCGGAGGGCTTTCTTT	CASSLPRRAFF
TRBV4-1	TRBD2	TRBJ2-3	-	TGCGCCAGCAGCCCCATACTTTTAGCGGGGGGCACAGATACGCAGTATTTT	CASSPILLAGGTDTQYF
TRBV5-6	-	TRBJ1-6	few	TGTGCCAGCAGCTTACCGGACAGCAATAGATATAATTCACCCCTCCACTTT	CASSLPDSNRYNSPLHF
TRBV28	-	TRBJ1-2	-	TGTGCCAATTTCGACAGGCAAAACTATGGCTACACCTTC	CANFDRQNYGYTF
TRBV5-6	TRBD1	TRBJ1-1	-	TGTGCCAGCATCCCAGGGGGCGGGAACACTGAAGCTTTCTTT	CASIPGGGNTEAFF
TRBV12-3/TRBV12-4	TRBD1	TRBJ1-5	-	TGTGCCAGCAGCGGACAGGGCAATCAGCCCCAGCATTTT	CASSGQGNQPQHF
TRBV6-4	-	TRBJ1-6	-	TGTGCCAGCAGTCCAAAGGGGTATGATAATTCACCCCTCCACTTT	CASSPKGYDNSPLHF
TRBV18	-	TRBJ2-5	-	TGTGCCAGCTCACCACCGGCAACCATGGAGACCCAGTACTTC	CASSPPATMETQYF
TRBV4-1	-	TRBJ1-2	-	TGCGCCAGCAGCCAAGAAACAGGGAGAGGCTATGGCTACACCTTC	CASSQETGRGYGYTF
TRBV20-1	-	TRBJ2-5	-	TGCAGTGCTAGTGATGAGGGTTACCAAGAGACCCAGTACTTC	CSASDEGYQETQYF
TRBV18	TRBD1	TRBJ1-4	-	TGTGCCAGCTCACCAAGGGGGCGCGATAATGAAAAACTGTTTTTT	CASSPRGRDNEKLFF
TRBV5-4	-	TRBJ2-7	-	TGTGCCAGCAGTCTGGGGCAGGGGATCTACGAGCAGTACTTC	CASSLGQGIYEQYF
TRBV21-1	-	TRBJ1-2	-	TGTGCCAGCTCGTTTCGGAAGGCGGAGCGGGGGCCTTATGGCTACACCTTC	CASSFRKAERGPYGYTF
TRBV5-4	TRBD1	TRBJ1-4	-	TGTGCCAGCAGCTCCTACAAACAGGGGGCTAATGAAAAACTGTTTTTT	CASSSYKQGANEKLFF
TRBV6-6	TRBD1	TRBJ1-5	-	TGTGCCAGCAGCCACAGGGGATTGGGCAATCAGCCCCAGCATTTT	CASSHRGLGNQPQHF
TRBV3-1/TRBV3-2	-	TRBJ1-1	-	TGTGCCAGCAGCCTAGGGGGGGGTGCTGAAGCTTTCTTT	CASSLGGGAEAFF
TRBV6-6	-	TRBJ1-2	-	TGTGCCAGTAATGGGGGCCGGCGAGACTATGGCTACACCTTC	CASNGGRRDYGYTF
TRBV10-1	TRBD1	TRBJ2-7	-	TGCGCCAGCAGTGAGTCGGGACAGGTCTACGAGCAGTACTTC	CASSESGQVYEQYF
TRBV19	TRBD1	TRBJ1-5	-	TGTGCCAGTAGTATAAAGGGGGCCCATCAGCCCCAGCATTTT	CASSIKGAHQPQHF
TRBV19	-	TRBJ1-3	-	TGTGCCAGTAGTATAGGCCGACAGTGGGACTCTGGAAACACCATATATTTT	CASSIGRQWDSGNTIYF
TRBV29-1	TRBD2	TRBJ2-3	-	TGCAGCGTTTCGGGCGGGGGGGGCGGAACAGATACGCAGTATTTT	CSVSGGGGGTDTQYF
TRBV23-1	-	TRBJ2-5	-	TGCGCCAGCAGTCAAAACCCTGGACTCTTTTGGAAAGAGACCCAGTACTTC	CASSQNPGLFWKETQYF
TRBV20-1	TRBD2	TRBJ2-7	-	TGCAGTGCTAGTTCAACTAGCGGGCGATCCTACGAGCAGTACTTC	CSASSTSGRSYEQYF
TRBV28	TRBD1	TRBJ2-6	-	TGTGCCAGCAGATGGGACAGGGGGGTTTCTGGGGCCAACGTCCTGACTTTC	CASRWDRGVSGANVLTF
TRBV6-5	TRBD1	TRBJ2-5	-	TGTGCCAGCAAGGAAGGGACAGCAAAAGAGACCCAGTACTTC	CASKEGTAKETQYF
TRBV6-1	-	TRBJ1-2	-	TGTGCCAGCAGTGAAGGTAGGGGTACGGTATATGGCTACACCTTC	CASSEGRGTVYGYTF
TRBV14	TRBD2	TRBJ2-7	-	TGTGCCAGCAGCCTGGGGGGGAACGAGCAGTACTTC	CASSLGGNEQYF
TRBV10-2	-	TRBJ1-1	-	TGCGCCAGCAGGCTGCAGGGACAACTAAACACTGAAGCTTTCTTT	CASRLQGQLNTEAFF